Below, one T cell receptor (beta chain) is given with its context. Its specificity is unknown. Per germline, CDR1 SGHVS and CDR2 FQNEAQ. The CDR3 length is 13 residues. With 4 bases removed from V and 6 bases from J, the gap between germline ends came to 12 bases. Individual cDNA molecules each carried unique molecular identifiers attached by the library. TCRdb fed the RACE reads into MiXCR, producing one record per CDR3 protein. This sample has about 120,000 distinct CDR3 sequences; approximately 14% occur once, and the top ten carry 0.92%. The sample's time point: patch test 1, 2 weeks after DPC sensitization. Treatment in this sample: therapeutic diphenylcyclopropenone sensitization with weekly scalp DPC. The sample originates from a study of human T cells and chemical hapten exposure. Turning to the study itself: Patch tests put 0.01% DPC on the upper back, read at 6 days. Notes on the study in general: Significantly greater numbers of large CDR3 similarity clusters came from expanded TCRs than from controls.

The source is a man between 18 and 29 years old with alopecia areata. Some clones in this sample may be carry-over from other donors' samples. Sample: whole blood, taken in connection with sensitization to the hapten diphenylcyclopropenone (DPC). The chain recombines TRBV7-8 with TRBJ1-1, with D maybe TRBD1 (5 bases). CDR3 bases: TGTGCCAGCAGCTACCGACAGACCCCTGAAGCTTTCTTT. This sequence encodes CASSYRQTPEAFF. Full variable domain (missing parts from reference TRBV7-8 and TRBJ1-1): GAGVSQSPRYKVAKRGQDVALRCDPISGHVSLFWYQQALGQGPEFLTYFQNEAQLDKSGLPSDRFFAERPEGSVSTLKIQRTQQEDSAVYLCASSYRQTPEAFFGQGTRLTVV.